This entry lists 19 T cell receptor beta chains sequenced from one sample in a study of blood T cell repertoires in COVID-19. Data came from immunoSEQ multiplex PCR; TCRdb stores just in-frame clones and leaves some out. In the table there are over 200,000 clones, roughly 84% of which are singletons. The sequenced sample consisted of peripheral blood. The receptors originated from a man aged 35 to 55 with active or convalescent COVID-19.

The CDR3 spells CASSLAYETEYEQYF. The CDR3 DNA follows: TGTGCCAGCAGCTTAGCGTATGAGACAGAGTACGAGCAGTACTTC. The rearrangement uses TRBV7-9 and TRBJ2-7; D is possibly TRBD1 (5 bases). V dropped 0 bases and J dropped 4 bases, with 13 bases sitting between them. The CDR3 is 15 residues long. From germline, CDR1 is SEHNR and CDR2 FQNEAQ (reference sequence).

This clone was counted once. The gene calls are TRBV7-3 and TRBJ2-2, with TRBD1 matching 7 bases. The CDR3 is 14 amino acids. The ends lost 1 base at V and 7 bases at J; junction bases unmatched: 3. Germline lookup yields CDR1 SGHTA and CDR2 FQGTGA. In nucleotides, the CDR3 is TGTGCCAGCAGCTTAAACAGGGGCAGCGGGGAGCTGTTTTTT. Its protein is CASSLNRGSGELFF.

V and J are TRBV3-1 (or the pseudogene TRBV3-2) and TRBJ1-1; 10 bases map to TRBD1. The J segment lost 5 bases and the V segment lost 3 bases, leaving 9 bases of the junction unmatched. Germline CDR1 and CDR2: LGHDT and YNNKEL (reference sequence). The CDR3 covers 16 residues. CDR3 residues: CASSQVDRGRRTEAFF. In DNA, the CDR3 is TGTGCCAGCAGCCAGGTAGACAGGGGGCGTAGGACTGAAGCTTTCTTT.

V gene TRBV2 combines with J gene TRBJ2-6; TRBD1 matches 9 bases. Germline V gives CDR1 SNHLY, CDR2 FYNNEI. The CDR3 extends over 16 amino acids. The junction had 6 bases not matched to a gene; V was cut back by 6 bases and J by 3 bases. The CDR3 loop reads CASRRQGVYGANVLTF. CDR3 DNA sequence: TGTGCCAGCAGGCGACAGGGGGTCTATGGGGCCAACGTCCTGACTTTC.

CDR3 coding DNA: TGTGCCAGCAGCTTGGGCAGCGGGAAGACCGGGGAGCTGTTTTTT. Translated: CASSLGSGKTGELFF. This chain joins TRBV5-6 and TRBJ2-2, with 7 bases matching TRBD2. Germline V gene sequence: CDR1 SGHDT, CDR2 YYEEEE. CDR3 size: 15 residues. V lost 0 bases to trimming and J lost 5 bases; unmatched junction nucleotides: 4.

The chain recombines TRBV18 with TRBJ1-1; maybe TRBD1 (5 bases). The V gene's germline CDR1 is KGHSH and CDR2 LQKENI. CDR3 length equals 15 residues. V dropped 2 bases and J dropped 3 bases, with 13 bases sitting between them. CDR3 in amino acids: CASSPIAPGDTEAFF. Written as DNA, the CDR3 is TGTGCCAGCTCACCAATAGCCCCGGGGGACACTGAAGCTTTCTTT.

The chain has TRBV6-5 and TRBJ2-7, with D possibly being TRBD1 (6 bases). The germline gives CDR1 MNHEY, CDR2 SVGAGI. The CDR3 contains 14 residues. With 7 bases removed from V and 3 bases from J, the gap between germline ends came to 16 bases. The CDR3 is CASTSPTGNYEQYF. The CDR3, as DNA: TGTGCCAGCACCTCTCCTACAGGGAACTACGAGCAGTACTTC.

The CDR3 loop reads CASSSTGIQPQHF. Here the CDR3 DNA reads TGTGCCAGCAGTTCGACAGGGATACAGCCCCAGCATTTT. The chain has TRBV6-2 or TRBV6-3 and TRBJ1-5, with TRBD1 matching 7 bases. The CDR3 is 13 residues long. The V and J ends lost 4 bases and 7 bases, in that order; junction bases with no gene match: 4. The germline V gene encodes CDR1 MNHEY and CDR2 SVGEGT.

The table lists this clone with a count of one. The chain is built from TRBV6-5 and TRBJ2-2; 9 bases line up with TRBD1. The CDR3 loop spans 15 amino acids. Germline trimming cut 6 bases from V and 6 bases from J; bases unmatched to any gene: 8. Germline V CDR1 and CDR2: MNHEY, SVGAGI. The CDR3 sequence is CASSYTGGAAGELFF. Written as DNA, the CDR3 is TGTGCCAGCAGCTATACAGGGGGCGCCGCCGGGGAGCTGTTTTTT.

This clone was observed a few times. This rearrangement joins TRBV9 to TRBJ1-3, with 9 bases aligning to TRBD1. The germline V gene encodes CDR1 SGDLS and CDR2 YYNGEE. V shed 4 bases and J 1 base; nucleotides not matched to a gene: 6. The CDR3 covers 16 residues. CDR3 in amino acids: CASSTSGTGSGNTIYF. The CDR3, as DNA: TGTGCCAGCAGCACGTCCGGGACAGGGTCTGGAAACACCATATATTTT. Full variable domain (missing parts from reference TRBV9 and TRBJ1-3): DSGVTQTPKHLITATGQRVTLRCSPRSGDLSVYWYQQSLDQGLQFLIQYYNGEERAKGNILERFSAQQFPDLHSELNLSSLELGDSALYFCASSTSGTGSGNTIYFGEGSWLTVV.

The chain is built from TRBV29-1 and TRBJ2-7; TRBD2 matches at 7 bases. V dropped 8 bases and J dropped 4; count of bases not matched to a gene: 14. In germline, CDR1 is SQVTM, CDR2 ANQGSEA. CDR3 size: 14 residues. The DNA of the CDR3 is TGCAGCTCTGGGGGGGGTCCCACCATTTACGAGCAGTACTTC. As protein: CSSGGGPTIYEQYF.

The chain joins TRBV5-1 to TRBJ1-4; D is perhaps TRBD1 (6 bases). V lost 2 bases and J lost 6, with 14 bases in between. The CDR3 consists of 15 residues. Germline V gives CDR1 SGHRS, CDR2 YFSETQ. The CDR3, as DNA: TGCGCCAGCAGCTTAGGTACAGGGCGGCATGAAAAACTGTTTTTT. It is translated as CASSLGTGRHEKLFF. The full variable domain, with the rest looked up from reference TRBV5-1 and TRBJ1-4, is KAGVTQTPRYLIKTRGQQVTLSCSPISGHRSVSWYQQTPGQGLQFLFEYFSETQRNKGNFPGRFSGRQFSNSRSEMNVSTLELGDSALYLCASSLGTGRHEKLFFGSGTQLSVL.

This clone was picked up one time. The chain links TRBV7-2 to TRBJ2-7; D may be TRBD1 (5 bases). Per the germline V gene, CDR1 is SGHTA and CDR2 is FQGNSA. The CDR3 is 16 amino acids. Trimming removed 3 bases at V and 5 bases at J, with 20 bases between. CDR3 region: CASSFTYWGPLDEQYF. CDR3 DNA: TGTGCCAGCAGCTTCACCTATTGGGGCCCCCTGGACGAGCAGTACTTC.

The chain joins TRBV5-6 to TRBJ1-1, with D unclear. V was pared by 0 bases and J by 7 bases, with 22 bases between. The CDR3 extends over 17 amino acids. Looked up from germline, CDR1 is SGHDT and CDR2 is YYEEEE. This CDR3 reads CASSLDPDIPREGEAFF. CDR3 nucleotides: TGTGCCAGCAGCTTGGATCCAGATATTCCCCGGGAGGGTGAAGCTTTCTTT.

The J gene is TRBJ1-1, the V gene TRBV9; D is unresolved. This CDR3 contains 15 residues. Trimming pared 0 bases from V and 1 base from J, leaving 10 bases between. In germline, CDR1 is SGDLS, CDR2 YYNGEE. CDR3 residues: CASSVVSAGNTEAFF. The CDR3, as DNA: TGTGCCAGCAGCGTAGTAAGCGCGGGGAACACTGAAGCTTTCTTT.

This rearrangement joins TRBV12-3 or TRBV12-4 to TRBJ1-1; D possibly corresponds to TRBD1 (5 bases). The V gene lost 2 bases and the J gene lost 4 bases, with 8 bases spanning the gap. The CDR3 is 13 residues long. The CDR3 reads CASSLTRATEAFF. In DNA, the CDR3 is TGTGCCAGCAGTTTAACCAGGGCCACTGAAGCTTTCTTT.

This chain joins TRBV13 and TRBJ2-3, with a weak D call TRBD1 (6 bases). The CDR3 contains 15 residues. With 5 bases removed from V and 0 bases from J, the gap between germline ends came to 12 bases. Germline lookup yields CDR1 PRHDT and CDR2 FYEKMQ (reference sequence). The CDR3 reads CASSPETGSTDTQYF. As DNA, the CDR3 is TGTGCCAGCAGCCCCGAAACAGGGAGCACAGATACGCAGTATTTT.

The chain links TRBV15 to TRBJ1-2; D not certain. Per the germline V gene, CDR1 is LNHNV and CDR2 is YYDKDF (reference sequence). The CDR3 loop spans 13 amino acids. V was cut by 3 bases and J by 4 bases, with 9 bases left in between. The CDR3 sequence is CATSSVTAYGYTF. The CDR3, as DNA: TGTGCCACCAGCAGTGTCACAGCCTATGGCTACACCTTC.

The chain recombines TRBV10-3 with TRBJ1-1; a possible D gene is TRBD1 (6 bases). The V end lost 10 bases, the J end lost 2 bases, and 11 bases lay between the germline ends. Germline V gene data show CDR1 as ENHRY and CDR2 as SYGVKD. The CDR3 sequence is 12 residues long. The CDR3 region is CASNRDNTEAFF. The DNA of the CDR3 is TGTGCCAGCAACAGGGATAACACTGAAGCTTTCTTT.